This entry concerns a single T cell receptor beta chain. Participants, about 18 to 100 years old, spanned around 26 US areas. Participant reports of clinical history set cohort assignment. Two negative PCRs, clearance, or symptom resolution characterized the recovered Cohort 3 donors. This specimen comes from a study of blood T cell repertoires in COVID-19. Per the authors' pipeline: Reference gene primer amplification in the assay estimated nucleated cell counts. Generated by immunoSEQ multiplex PCR, the TCRdb table keeps only in-frame clones and is missing some. Clone size and V and J calls were adopted from that table, with D and trimming inferred from the DNA. The data contain about 270,000 clones, more than 75% of them singletons. There are 17 residues in the CDR3. V was pared by 6 bases and J by 2 bases, with 6 bases of the junction left unmatched. Germline V gene data show CDR1 as MNHEY and CDR2 as SMNVEV (reference sequence).

The receptor was isolated from a man aged 18 to 29 who had recovered from COVID-19. The chain recombines TRBV27 with TRBJ2-1, with 14 positions matching TRBD2. The specimen sequenced was PBMCs or T cells enriched from blood (not recorded which). DNA for the CDR3: TGTGCCAGCAGGGATCGACTAGCGGGAGGGCCCTACAATGAGCAGTTCTTC. It yields the protein CASRDRLAGGPYNEQFF.